The clone carrying this T cell receptor (beta chain) has a count of ten or more. Its antigen remains unidentified. There were TCR beta CDR3 regions amplified from RNA transcripts. The TCR CDR3 first-round RT-PCR relied on the HTBI primer set. TCRdb reprocessed the multiplex PCR reads via MiXCR and lists one record per CDR3 protein. This table has over 300,000 distinct CDR3 sequences, roughly 13% appearing once. The record originates from a study of T cells in Graves' hyperthyroidism and ophthalmopathy. In the study overall: Pretreatment peripheral blood was obtained at initial diagnosis.

Per the germline V gene, CDR1 is DFQATT and CDR2 is SNEGSKA (reference sequence). V shed 5 bases and J 5 bases; nucleotides not matched to a gene: 11. The CDR3 is made up of 14 amino acids. Study results and limitations: Blood also carried most thyroid clonotypes expanded above 0.001.

The chain combines TRBV20-1 with TRBJ1-1; 7 nucleotides agree with TRBD1. The TCR originated in a woman between 40 and 55 years old with Graves' ophthalmopathy. The sequencing sample was made of blood. The CDR3 loop reads CSADTRGVGTEAFF. CDR3 DNA: TGCAGTGCTGATACCAGGGGGGTTGGGACTGAAGCTTTCTTT.